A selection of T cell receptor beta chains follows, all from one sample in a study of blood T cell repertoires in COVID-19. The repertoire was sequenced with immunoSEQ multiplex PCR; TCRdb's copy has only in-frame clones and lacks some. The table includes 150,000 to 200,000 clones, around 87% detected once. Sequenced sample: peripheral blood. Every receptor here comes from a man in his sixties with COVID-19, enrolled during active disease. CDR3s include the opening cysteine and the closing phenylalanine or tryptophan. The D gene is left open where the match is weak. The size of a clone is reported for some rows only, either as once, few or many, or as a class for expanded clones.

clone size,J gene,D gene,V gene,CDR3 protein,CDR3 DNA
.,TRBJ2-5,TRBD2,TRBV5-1,CASSLTQGGETQYF,TGCGCCAGCAGCTTGACCCAGGGAGGGGAGACCCAGTACTTC
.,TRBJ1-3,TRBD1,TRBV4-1,CASSQDWDSFSGNTIYF,TGCGCCAGCAGCCAAGATTGGGACAGCTTCTCTGGAAACACCATATATTTT
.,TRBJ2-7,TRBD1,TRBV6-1,CASSEDRGASYEQYF,TGTGCCAGCAGTGAAGACAGGGGGGCCTCCTACGAGCAGTACTTC
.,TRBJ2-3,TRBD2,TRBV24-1,CATSAASGDLDTQYF,TGTGCCACCAGTGCGGCTAGCGGAGACCTTGATACGCAGTATTTT
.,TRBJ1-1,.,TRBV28,CASRTAMNTEAFF,TGTGCCAGTAGGACAGCCATGAACACTGAAGCTTTCTTT
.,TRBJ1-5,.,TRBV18,CASSPDGQPGEPQHF,TGTGCCAGCTCACCTGACGGACAGCCAGGGGAGCCCCAGCATTTT
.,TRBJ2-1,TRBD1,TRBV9,CASSRIGTASDPSASEQFF,TGTGCCAGCAGCCGTATAGGGACAGCAAGTGACCCATCCGCGAGTGAGCAGTTCTTC
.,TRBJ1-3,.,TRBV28,CASSVRTVGNTIYF,TGTGCCAGCAGTGTCCGGACTGTGGGAAACACCATATATTTT
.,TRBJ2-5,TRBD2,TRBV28,CASREVGGAGLWETQYF,TGTGCCAGCAGGGAAGTCGGGGGGGCCGGGCTATGGGAGACCCAGTACTTC
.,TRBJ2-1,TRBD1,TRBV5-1,CASSPEGQSVNEQFF,TGCGCCAGCAGCCCTGAGGGACAGTCAGTAAATGAGCAGTTCTTC
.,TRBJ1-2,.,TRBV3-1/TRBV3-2,CASSQNGVAGLNGYTF,TGTGCCAGCAGCCAAAATGGGGTCGCGGGGTTGAATGGCTACACCTTC
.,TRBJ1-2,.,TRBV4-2,CASSRPLGGGYTF,TGTGCCAGCAGCCGACCCCTTGGAGGTGGCTACACCTTC
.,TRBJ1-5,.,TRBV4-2,CASSQDLQGFSNQPQHF,TGTGCCAGCAGCCAAGATCTTCAGGGGTTTAGCAATCAGCCCCAGCATTTT
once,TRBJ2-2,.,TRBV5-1,CASSLAEQGNTGELFF,TGCGCCAGCAGCTTGGCCGAGCAGGGGAACACCGGGGAGCTGTTTTTT
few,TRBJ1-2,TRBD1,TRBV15,CATSRGQGSFSPRGYTF,TGTGCCACCAGCAGAGGACAGGGTTCCTTCTCCCCGAGAGGCTACACCTTC
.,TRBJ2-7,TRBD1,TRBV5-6,CASSLRTGANEQYF,TGTGCCAGCAGCTTGCGGACAGGGGCGAACGAGCAGTACTTC
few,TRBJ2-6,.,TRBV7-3,CASSFTDRGANVLTF,TGTGCCAGCAGCTTTACAGATCGTGGGGCCAACGTCCTGACTTTC
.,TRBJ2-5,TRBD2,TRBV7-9,CASSLGGGGVAETQYF,TGTGCCAGCAGCTTAGGGGGCGGGGGTGTTGCAGAGACCCAGTACTTC
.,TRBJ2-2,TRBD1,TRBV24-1,CATRSGTGVGTGELFF,TGTGCCACCAGGTCCGGGACAGGGGTGGGGACCGGGGAGCTGTTTTTT
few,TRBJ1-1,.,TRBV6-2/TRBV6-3,CASSFSVNTEAFF,TGTGCCAGCAGTTTTTCGGTGAACACTGAAGCTTTCTTT
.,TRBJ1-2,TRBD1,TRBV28,CASSLGHAGGYGYTF,TGTGCCAGCAGTTTGGGGCACGCAGGGGGCTATGGCTACACCTTC
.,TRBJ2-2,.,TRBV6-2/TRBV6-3,CASSYTDTGELFF,TGTGCCAGCAGTTACACTGACACCGGGGAGCTGTTTTTT
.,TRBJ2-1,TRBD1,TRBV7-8,CASSLRDRYNEQFF,TGTGCCAGCAGCCTTCGGGACAGATACAATGAGCAGTTCTTC
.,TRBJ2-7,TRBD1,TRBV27,CASSYLGTGPSYEQYF,TGTGCCAGCAGTTATCTAGGGACAGGTCCATCCTACGAGCAGTACTTC
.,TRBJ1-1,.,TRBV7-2,CASSLKPDTEAFF,TGTGCCAGCAGCTTAAAGCCGGACACTGAAGCTTTCTTT